This is a list of T cell receptor beta chains from one sample in a study of cytomegalovirus exposure and HLA in healthy donors. The data were produced by immunoSEQ multiplex PCR, yet TCRdb's version contains in-frame clones alone and is incomplete. The sample yields under 200,000 clones, around four fifths seen once. What was sequenced was PBMCs. These receptors all stem from a woman in her late teens or twenties in good health and CMV-seronegative. CDR3s include the opening cysteine and the closing phenylalanine or tryptophan. The D gene is left open where the match is weak. The size field is filled for only some rows; it gives once, few, many or a size class.

TRBV6-5	TRBJ1-5	-	13	-	CASRVAGNQPQHF	TGTGCCAGCAGGGTGGCAGGCAATCAGCCCCAGCATTTT
TRBV7-9	TRBJ1-2	-	15	-	CASSIRQDLLDGYTF	TGTGCCAGCAGCATCCGACAGGACCTCTTAGATGGCTACACCTTC
TRBV5-1	TRBJ2-7	-	18	TRBD1	CASSLAIGQGAFSYEQYF	TGCGCCAGCAGCTTGGCGATCGGGCAGGGGGCCTTCTCCTACGAGCAGTACTTC
TRBV19	TRBJ2-1	-	15	TRBD2	CASSISSGSHNEQFF	TGTGCCAGTAGTATATCTAGCGGGAGTCACAATGAGCAGTTCTTC
TRBV4-1	TRBJ1-1	few	13	-	CASSQEGGLGAFF	TGCGCCAGCAGCCAAGAAGGGGGTTTGGGAGCTTTCTTT
TRBV2	TRBJ2-7	-	13	TRBD1	CASSGTGAYEQYF	TGTGCCAGCAGTGGAACAGGGGCCTACGAGCAGTACTTC
TRBV2	TRBJ2-6	-	17	-	CASMMGHPLSGANVLTF	TGTGCCAGCATGATGGGACATCCTCTCTCTGGGGCCAACGTCCTGACTTTC
TRBV15	TRBJ2-1	-	17	TRBD1	CATSRDRTGGVWNEQFF	TGTGCCACCAGCAGAGATAGGACAGGGGGCGTTTGGAATGAGCAGTTCTTC
TRBV7-9	TRBJ2-7	-	15	TRBD1	CASSSIQGAGDEQYF	TGTGCCAGCAGCTCCATCCAGGGGGCCGGGGACGAGCAGTACTTC
TRBV11-3	TRBJ2-7	-	13	-	CASSLAQADEQYF	TGTGCCAGCAGCTTAGCTCAGGCAGACGAGCAGTACTTC
TRBV28	TRBJ1-1	-	14	-	CASSLPHVTAEAFF	TGTGCCAGCAGTTTACCCCATGTGACAGCTGAAGCTTTCTTT
TRBV6-1	TRBJ2-7	once	12	-	CASTGASYEQYF	TGTGCCAGCACTGGGGCGTCCTACGAGCAGTACTTC
TRBV6-1	TRBJ2-3	-	16	TRBD2	CASSEAPGGGTDTQYF	TGTGCCAGCAGTGAAGCTCCGGGGGGAGGCACAGATACGCAGTATTTT
TRBV7-9	TRBJ2-3	-	16	TRBD2	CASSLGLAGDTDTQYF	TGTGCCAGCAGTTTGGGACTAGCGGGGGACACAGATACGCAGTATTTT
TRBV4-2	TRBJ2-7	-	14	TRBD2	CASRATSGVFEQYF	TGTGCCAGCAGGGCGACTAGCGGCGTTTTCGAGCAGTACTTC
TRBV29-1	TRBJ1-4	once	14	-	CSAQGQGSNEKLFF	TGCAGCGCCCAAGGGCAGGGCAGTAATGAAAAACTGTTTTTT
TRBV27	TRBJ2-7	-	13	-	CASSNGQNYEQYF	TGTGCCAGCAGTAACGGACAGAACTACGAGCAGTACTTC
TRBV6-1	TRBJ2-7	-	15	-	CASSDEAGLPYEQYF	TGTGCCAGCAGTGACGAGGCGGGGCTGCCCTACGAGCAGTACTTC
TRBV18	TRBJ1-1	-	16	-	CASSPVSGAIDTEAFF	TGTGCCAGCTCACCAGTATCAGGGGCTATCGATACTGAAGCTTTCTTT
TRBV2	TRBJ2-2	once	16	TRBD2	CASSDLASGNTGELFF	TGTGCCAGCAGTGACCTGGCTAGCGGGAACACCGGGGAGCTGTTTTTT
TRBV7-9	TRBJ1-5	-	16	TRBD1	CASSLGRDRGNQPQHF	TGTGCCAGCAGCTTAGGCCGGGACAGGGGTAACCAGCCCCAGCATTTT
TRBV19	TRBJ2-4	-	14	-	CASSLGGGLDIQYF	TGTGCCAGTAGTTTGGGTGGAGGTCTGGACATTCAGTACTTC
TRBV5-6	TRBJ1-2	-	15	-	CASSLMGGISYGYTF	TGTGCCAGCAGCTTGATGGGGGGGATCTCTTATGGCTACACCTTC
TRBV27	TRBJ2-7	-	12	-	CASSLYSGEQYF	TGTGCCAGCAGTCTTTATTCAGGCGAGCAGTACTTC
TRBV7-9	TRBJ2-3	-	13	-	CAWGAGESDTQYF	TGTGCCTGGGGGGCGGGGGAGTCAGATACGCAGTATTTT
TRBV27	TRBJ1-1	-	14	TRBD1	CASSLTGMNTEAFF	TGTGCCAGCAGTCTGACAGGGATGAACACTGAAGCTTTCTTT
TRBV10-2	TRBJ1-2	-	14	TRBD1	CASSESWDRLGYTF	TGCGCCAGCAGTGAGTCTTGGGACAGGCTTGGCTACACCTTC
TRBV11-2	TRBJ2-2	-	13	-	CASSLMEAGELFF	TGTGCCAGCAGCTTAATGGAGGCCGGGGAGCTGTTTTTT
TRBV27	TRBJ2-1	once	15	TRBD2	CASSPSGGRSNEQFF	TGTGCCAGCAGTCCGTCGGGAGGGCGGTCAAATGAGCAGTTCTTC
TRBV7-9	TRBJ2-3	-	13	-	CASSLRLGDTQYF	TGTGCCAGCAGCTTAAGGCTCGGGGATACGCAGTATTTT
TRBV30	TRBJ2-6	-	14	-	CANQPGAGANVLTF	TGTGCCAACCAGCCGGGGGCTGGGGCCAACGTCCTGACTTTC
TRBV27	TRBJ2-1	-	13	TRBD2	CASRLAGGNEQFF	TGTGCCAGCAGACTAGCGGGAGGGAATGAGCAGTTCTTC
TRBV7-3	TRBJ1-6	-	14	-	CASSLGPGGSPLHF	TGTGCCAGCAGCTTAGGTCCTGGGGGCTCACCCCTCCACTTT
TRBV10-3	TRBJ2-2	-	13	-	CAISESRGLELFF	TGTGCCATCAGTGAGTCTAGGGGACTCGAGCTGTTTTTT
TRBV27	TRBJ1-2	once	16	TRBD1	CASRKAGTAANYGYTF	TGTGCCAGCAGGAAGGCCGGGACAGCGGCTAACTATGGCTACACCTTC
TRBV7-3	TRBJ2-2	-	19	TRBD2	CASSPTGTSVTLNTGELFF	TGTGCCAGCAGCCCGACCGGGACTAGCGTTACACTTAACACCGGGGAGCTGTTTTTT
TRBV6-5	TRBJ1-1	-	13	TRBD1	CASSYVTGGEAFF	TGTGCCAGCAGTTACGTCACAGGGGGAGAAGCTTTCTTT
TRBV7-8	TRBJ1-2	-	17	TRBD1	CASSHKGQGVKLYGYTF	TGTGCCAGCAGCCATAAGGGACAGGGGGTAAAGCTCTATGGCTACACCTTC
TRBV7-8	TRBJ2-7	-	15	TRBD1	CASSLAGTGSHEQYF	TGTGCCAGCAGCTTAGCCGGGACAGGGTCGCATGAGCAGTACTTC
TRBV27	TRBJ2-1	-	15	TRBD2	CASSLRAGGLSEQFF	TGTGCCAGCAGTTTAAGAGCGGGGGGGCTTAGTGAGCAGTTCTTC
TRBV29-1	TRBJ1-3	few	14	-	CSVISGDSGNTIYF	TGCAGCGTAATATCAGGGGACTCTGGAAACACCATATATTTT
TRBV5-5	TRBJ1-1	-	13	-	CASSLDRNTEAFF	TGTGCCAGCAGCTTGGACAGGAACACTGAAGCTTTCTTT
TRBV7-9	TRBJ2-2	-	17	TRBD2	CASSGGLAEPNTGELFF	TGTGCCAGCAGCGGAGGACTAGCGGAGCCAAACACCGGGGAGCTGTTTTTT
TRBV19	TRBJ1-5	-	16	-	CASSRQRLGGNQPQHF	TGTGCCAGTAGTCGACAACGCCTGGGCGGCAATCAGCCCCAGCATTTT
TRBV18	TRBJ2-7	-	15	TRBD2	CASSPPVAGDYEQYF	TGTGCCAGCTCACCACCGGTAGCGGGAGACTACGAGCAGTACTTC
TRBV5-4	TRBJ2-7	few	13	-	CASSLVRGDEQYF	TGTGCCAGCAGCTTGGTCAGGGGAGACGAGCAGTACTTC